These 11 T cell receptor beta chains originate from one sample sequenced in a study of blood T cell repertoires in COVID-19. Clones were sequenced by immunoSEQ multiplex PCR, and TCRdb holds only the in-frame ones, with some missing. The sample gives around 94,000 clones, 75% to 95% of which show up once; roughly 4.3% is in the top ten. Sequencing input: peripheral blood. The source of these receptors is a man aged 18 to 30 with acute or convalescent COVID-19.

CDR3 DNA: TGTGCCAGCAGTGAAGCGCAATTGCCAGGGGGCTTACGGGAGCAGTACTTC. Translated: CASSEAQLPGGLREQYF. The chain joins TRBV6-1 to TRBJ2-7; 8 nucleotides agree with TRBD1. V lost 0 bases, J lost 7 bases, and 14 bases stayed unmatched. Germline lookup yields CDR1 MNHNS and CDR2 SASEGT. The CDR3 runs to 17 residues.

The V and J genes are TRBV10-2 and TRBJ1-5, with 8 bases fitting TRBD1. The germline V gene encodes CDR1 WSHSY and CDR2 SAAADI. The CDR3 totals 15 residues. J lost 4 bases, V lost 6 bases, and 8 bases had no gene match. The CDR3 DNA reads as TGCGCCAGCAGAGGAGGACAGGGAAAGAATCAGCCCCAGCATTTT. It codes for CASRGGQGKNQPQHF.

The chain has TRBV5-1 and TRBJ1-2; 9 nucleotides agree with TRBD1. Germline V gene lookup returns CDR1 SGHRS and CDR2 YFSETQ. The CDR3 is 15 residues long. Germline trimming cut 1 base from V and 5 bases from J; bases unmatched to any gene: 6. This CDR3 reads CASSLILGQGYGYTF. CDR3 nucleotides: TGCGCCAGCAGCTTGATTTTGGGACAGGGATATGGCTACACCTTC.

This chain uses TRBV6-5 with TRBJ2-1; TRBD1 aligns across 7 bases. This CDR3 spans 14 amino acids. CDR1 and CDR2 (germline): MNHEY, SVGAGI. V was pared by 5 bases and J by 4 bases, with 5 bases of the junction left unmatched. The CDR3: CASSRQGRYNEQFF. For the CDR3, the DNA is TGTGCCAGCAGTCGACAGGGCCGATACAATGAGCAGTTCTTC.

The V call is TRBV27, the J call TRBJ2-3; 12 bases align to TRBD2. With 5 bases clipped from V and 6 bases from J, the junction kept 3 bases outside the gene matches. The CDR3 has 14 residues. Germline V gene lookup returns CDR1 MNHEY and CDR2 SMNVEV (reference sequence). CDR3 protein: CASSLLAGGDTQYF. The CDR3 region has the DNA TGTGCCAGCAGTCTACTAGCGGGAGGCGATACGCAGTATTTT.

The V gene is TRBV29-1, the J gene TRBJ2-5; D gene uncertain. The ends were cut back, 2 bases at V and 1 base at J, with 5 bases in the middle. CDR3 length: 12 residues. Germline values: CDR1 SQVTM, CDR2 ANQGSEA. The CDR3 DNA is TGCAGCGTTGAACACTCCCAAGAGACCCAGTACTTC. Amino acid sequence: CSVEHSQETQYF.

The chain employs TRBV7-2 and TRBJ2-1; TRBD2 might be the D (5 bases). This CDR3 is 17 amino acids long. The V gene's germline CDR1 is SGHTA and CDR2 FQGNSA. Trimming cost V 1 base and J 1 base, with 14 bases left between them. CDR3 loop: CASSLVSGVGSYNEQFF. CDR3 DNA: TGTGCCAGCAGCTTAGTAAGCGGAGTGGGGTCCTACAATGAGCAGTTCTTC.

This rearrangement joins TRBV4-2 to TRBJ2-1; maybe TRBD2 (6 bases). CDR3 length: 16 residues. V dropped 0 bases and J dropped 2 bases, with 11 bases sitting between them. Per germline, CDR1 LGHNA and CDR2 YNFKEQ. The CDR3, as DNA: TGTGCCAGCAGCCAAGAGTCGCGGGGAACCTACAATGAGCAGTTCTTC. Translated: CASSQESRGTYNEQFF.

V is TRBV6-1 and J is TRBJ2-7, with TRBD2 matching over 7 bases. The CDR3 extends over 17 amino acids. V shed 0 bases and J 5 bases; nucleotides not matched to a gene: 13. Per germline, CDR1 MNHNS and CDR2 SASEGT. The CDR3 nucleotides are TGTGCCAGCAGTGAAGCTCTCACGCCCGGGAGGTATGACGAGCAGTACTTC. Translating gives CASSEALTPGRYDEQYF.

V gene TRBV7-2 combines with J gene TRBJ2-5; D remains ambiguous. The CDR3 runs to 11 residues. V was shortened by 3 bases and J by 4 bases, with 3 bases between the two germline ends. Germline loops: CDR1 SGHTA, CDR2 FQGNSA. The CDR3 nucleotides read TGTGCCAGCAGCTTTCGAGAGACCCAGTACTTC. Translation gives CASSFRETQYF.

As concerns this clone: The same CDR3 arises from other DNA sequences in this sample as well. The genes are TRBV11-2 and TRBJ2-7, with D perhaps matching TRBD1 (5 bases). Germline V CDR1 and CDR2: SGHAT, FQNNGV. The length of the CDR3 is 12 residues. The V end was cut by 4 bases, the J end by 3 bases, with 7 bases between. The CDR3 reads CASSSQGYEQYF. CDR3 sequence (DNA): TGTGCCAGCAGCTCTCAGGGCTACGAGCAGTACTTC.